This TCR beta chain emerged from a study of T-cell memory formation after mild COVID-19. Study summary: There were largely donor-specific TCR clusters. Regarding the study as a whole: Clones that contracted from day 15 to 85 had balanced CD4/CD8; later expanders were CD4+ biased.

TCRdb analysed the 5' RACE reads with MiXCR anew, one entry per CDR3 protein. The sample has about 620,000 distinct CDR3 sequences, roughly 18% seen once; the top ten hold approximately 12%. In its sample, this clonotype was seen many times. Its cognate antigen is unknown. The source material was PBMCs or a T cell subset sorted from them (not recorded which). This TCR came from an adult woman who had mild COVID-19 (a few samples of this study predate the infection). Cell type and time point are not known.

DNA of the CDR3: TGTGCCAGCAGCCGGGACGGGGGCTACGAGCAGTACTTC. Translating gives CASSRDGGYEQYF. V usage is TRBV3-1 and J usage is TRBJ2-7; possibly TRBD2 for D (6 bases). CDR3 length equals 13 residues. Trimming took off 4 bases at V and 3 bases at J, with 10 bases between the two ends. CDR1 is LGHDT and CDR2 is YNNKEL in the germline V gene (reference sequence).